The 5 T cell receptor beta chains listed next were all sequenced from one sample in a study of blood T cells in healthy people across ages. Together with a sample-barcoded 5' primer, a J-beta primer mix was included in a second PCR lasting roughly 6 to 12 cycles. TCRdb re-analysed the 5' RACE reads in MiXCR, keeping a single row per CDR3 protein. The table records fewer than 1.5 million distinct CDR3 sequences, roughly 40% of them present only once. Sequenced: blood. Source of these receptors: a woman under 30 in good health.

This clonotype has a handful of counts. The chain is built from TRBV28 and TRBJ2-7; 10 positions match TRBD1. The CDR3 extends over 15 amino acids. Germline CDR1 and CDR2: MDHEN and SYDVKM. Trimming removed 3 bases from V and 2 bases from J; junction bases left unmatched: 4. Written as DNA, the CDR3 is TGTGCCAGCAGTTTTTACGGACAGGGGGCCTACGAGCAGTACTTC. It yields the protein CASSFYGQGAYEQYF.

This clonotype has more than one count but fewer than ten. The rearrangement joins TRBV12-3 or TRBV12-4 to TRBJ2-4; D remains unclear. V was trimmed by 3 bases and J by 1 base, leaving 22 bases between them. CDR3 length: 19 amino acids. CDR3 amino acids: CASSFADKVPARAKNIQYF. The DNA for the CDR3 is TGTGCCAGCAGTTTCGCCGACAAGGTGCCCGCAAGGGCCAAAAACATTCAGTACTTC.

About this clonotype: Mismatch with germline at one junction end may stem from a read error. The rearrangement joins TRBV10-3 to TRBJ2-5, with a possible D match to TRBD1 (6 bases). Looked up from germline, CDR1 is ENHRY and CDR2 is SYGVKD. The CDR3 sequence is 13 residues long. The CDR3 region is CATSEDSSLTQYF. CDR3 sequence (DNA): TGTGCCACCAGTGAGGACAGCTCATTGACCCAGTACTTC.

This clonotype was recorded a few times. This chain joins TRBV20-1 and TRBJ1-5, with TRBD1 matching 7 bases. There are 15 residues in the CDR3. V lost 2 bases to trimming and J lost 6 bases; unmatched junction nucleotides: 10. The germline gives CDR1 DFQATT, CDR2 SNEGSKA (reference sequence). The CDR3 DNA reads as TGCAGTGCTAGAAACGCAGGGGGTTTGAGTCAGCCCCAGCATTTT. This encodes CSARNAGGLSQPQHF.

The V call is TRBV12-3 or TRBV12-4, the J call TRBJ2-3, with 12 bases that match TRBD2. This CDR3 has 16 amino acids. The ends lost 7 bases at V and 3 bases at J; junction bases unmatched: 8. The CDR3 bases are TGTGCCAGCACCCCACCCGGACTAGCGGGAACAGATACGCAGTATTTT. Translating gives CASTPPGLAGTDTQYF.